Listed here is a single T cell receptor beta chain. This table comes from immunoSEQ multiplex PCR, and its TCRdb copy is limited to in-frame clones, with some not included. The repertoire holds under 60,000 clones, with approximately 88% as singletons. V was pared by 0 bases and J by 2 bases, with 5 bases of the junction left unmatched. CDR1 and CDR2 (germline): GTSNPN, SVGIG (reference sequence). CDR3 length equals 16 residues. The sample is drawn from a study of blood T cell repertoires in COVID-19. The chain joins TRBV30 to TRBJ2-1, with 9 bases fitting TRBD2. The specimen sequenced was peripheral blood. The receptor was derived from a man aged 25-45 years with COVID-19, enrolled during active disease. As DNA, the CDR3 is TGTGCCTGGAGTGTAGCGGGGGGACAACCCTACAATGAGCAGTTCTTC. Amino acids: CAWSVAGGQPYNEQFF.